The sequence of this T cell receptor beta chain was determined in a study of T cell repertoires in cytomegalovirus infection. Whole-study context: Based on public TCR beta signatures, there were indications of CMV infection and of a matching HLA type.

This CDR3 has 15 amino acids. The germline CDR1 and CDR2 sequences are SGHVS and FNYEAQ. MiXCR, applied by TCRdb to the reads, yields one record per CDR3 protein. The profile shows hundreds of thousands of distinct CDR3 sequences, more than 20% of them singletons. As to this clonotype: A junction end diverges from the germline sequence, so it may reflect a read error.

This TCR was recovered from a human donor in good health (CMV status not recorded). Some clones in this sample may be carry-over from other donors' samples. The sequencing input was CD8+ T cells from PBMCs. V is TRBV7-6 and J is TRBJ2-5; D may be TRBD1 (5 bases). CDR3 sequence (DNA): TGTGCCAGGAGCTTATCAAGGGGCATTTTGGAGACCCAGTACTTC. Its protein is CARSLSRGILETQYF.